This T cell receptor beta chain was profiled in a study of monozygotic twins with inflammatory bowel disease (dated by TCRdb to the late 2010s). Regarding the study in general: In total, 28 monozygotic twin pairs made up the full study: 19 Danish pairs, all IBD-discordant, plus nine German pairs, of which four were IBD-concordant and five were IBD-discordant. The search for disease-associated traits relied mainly on comparing, within discordant pairs, IBD patients with their genetically identical healthy co-twins. Each individual had, on average, about 151 000 unique TCRalpha sequences and 181 000 unique TCRbeta sequences available for analysis. The research as a whole found: Because patients were on differing immunosuppressive treatments, the repertoires may have picked up extra background noise and inter-individual variability. Measured by the inverse Simpson index, TCRbeta repertoire diversity was lower in IBD patients than in their healthy co-twins. Different T cell subtypes could not be distinguished in the analysis. Repertoire similarity did not differ between concordant and discordant twins, possibly due to limited statistical power. The results gave no support for a single strong signal or clonotype linked to IBD. Compared with healthy twins, IBD patients shared fewer clonotypes with other individuals, and the difference was most pronounced in patients with signs of disease activity.

The germline V gene (reference sequence) sets CDR1 to LNHNV and CDR2 to YYDKDF. Its CDR3 holds 17 amino acids, cysteine through phenylalanine. DNA is not on record. About this clonotype: Its recognized antigen is unknown.

Library method: 5' RACE. Each TCR library was prepared from roughly 3,800 ng of total RNA. For each sample, cDNA synthesis with SMARTScribe reverse transcriptase was split into eight separate reactions. During cDNA synthesis, template switching was used to introduce unique molecular identifiers that contained a 6-nucleotide sample barcode. Two nested PCRs of roughly 16 and 10 cycles amplified the TCRalpha and TCRbeta cDNA, and bead purification followed each PCR. Before amplification, the cDNA was treated with uracil DNA-glycosylase and purified using the QIAquick PCR purification kit. The second PCR was the step at which Illumina TruSeq-compatible adapters and sample-specific barcodes were added. TapeStation and Qubit were used to check library quality and concentration, and 5 ng of each library was pooled. Pooled libraries were sequenced on an Illumina HiSeq2500 single-index Rapid Run with 2 x 100 bp reads and custom sequencing primers. Regarding the original processing steps: UMI-based consensus assembly with MiGEC version 1.2.6 was used to correct PCR and sequencing errors. MiXCR version 2.1.1 was used for V(D)J alignment, clonotype assembly and CDR3 extraction. To normalise gene usage, clonotype sharing and MAIT/NKT TCR abundance, the top 1000, 10 000 and 20 000 clonotypes in each sample were analysed. After downsampling to 27 000 UMIs, diversity was calculated as the inverse Simpson index using the vegan R package. Paired Mann-Whitney U tests were applied to discordant twin pairs, and Benjamini-Hochberg correction was used for multiple testing. TCRdb reprocessed the reads, and each CDR3 protein sequence is entered once, without DNA. TCRdb, not the original authors, processed these V and J calls. This sample's listing comprises fewer than 450,000 distinct CDR3 sequences. Just over 2.5% of the sample is taken by the ten largest.

From each donor, an approximately 2.3 ml peripheral blood sample was drawn into PAXgene tubes and stored at -80 degrees C. Total RNA was isolated from whole blood with the PAXgene blood miRNA kit on an automated QIAcube, without T cell sorting. Deep TCRalpha and TCRbeta repertoire profiling with unique molecular barcoding was performed on peripheral blood of monozygotic twin pairs concordant or discordant for inflammatory bowel disease. Smoking habits were recorded for all twin pairs, and each individual was classified as a current, former or never smoker. The receptor's source is a human donor with ulcerative colitis or Crohn's disease, or a healthy co-twin of an affected twin (not recorded which). Source material: blood. The V and J segments used are TRBV15 and TRBJ1-4; without DNA, the TCRdb call of TRBD1 cannot be checked. The CDR3 amino acid sequence is: CATSRDLSGLAYEKLFF.